This TCR beta chain was retrieved from a study of blood T cell repertoires in COVID-19. Study in general: COVID-19 samples, acute and convalescent, were from the United States, Italy and Spain. T cells, B-cell-depleted T cells, or PBMCs supplied cDNA or gDNA.

Study processing details: Amplifying reference gene primers gave estimates of nucleated cell counts. Data came from immunoSEQ multiplex PCR; TCRdb stores just in-frame clones and leaves some out. The V and J calls and clone size come from that table; D and trimming were worked out from the DNA. Of roughly 190,000 clones listed, about 85% were seen once; the top ten hold around 2.3%. Sequenced: PBMCs or T cells enriched from blood (not recorded which). The origin of this receptor is a woman in her twenties or thirties who had recovered from COVID-19.

The CDR3 loop reads CATSDPGTSGRANEQYF. The CDR3 bases are TGTGCCACCAGTGACCCCGGGACTAGCGGGAGGGCGAACGAGCAGTACTTC. V and J are TRBV24-1 and TRBJ2-7; TRBD2 matches at 16 bases. There are 17 residues in the CDR3. Per the germline V gene, CDR1 is KGHDR and CDR2 is SFDVKD. The junction had 7 bases not matched to a gene; V was cut back by 4 bases and J by 5 bases.